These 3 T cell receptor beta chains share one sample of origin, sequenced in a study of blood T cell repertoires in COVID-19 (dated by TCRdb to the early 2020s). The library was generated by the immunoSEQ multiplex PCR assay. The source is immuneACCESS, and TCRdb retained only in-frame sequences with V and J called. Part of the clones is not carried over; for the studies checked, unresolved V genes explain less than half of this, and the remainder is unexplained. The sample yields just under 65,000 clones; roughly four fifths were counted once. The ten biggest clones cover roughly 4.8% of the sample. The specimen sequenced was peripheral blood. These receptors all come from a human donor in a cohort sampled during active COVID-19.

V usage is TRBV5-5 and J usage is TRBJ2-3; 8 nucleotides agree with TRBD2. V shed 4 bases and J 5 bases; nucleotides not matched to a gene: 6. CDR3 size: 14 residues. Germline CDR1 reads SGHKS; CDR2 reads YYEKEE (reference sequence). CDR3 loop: CASSLGGAQDTQYF. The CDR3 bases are TGTGCCAGCAGCCTCGGGGGGGCTCAAGATACGCAGTATTTT.

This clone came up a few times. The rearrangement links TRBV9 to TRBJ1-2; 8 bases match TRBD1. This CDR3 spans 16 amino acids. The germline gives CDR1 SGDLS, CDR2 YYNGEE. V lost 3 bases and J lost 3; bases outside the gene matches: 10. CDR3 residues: CASSAGQGGSDYGYTF. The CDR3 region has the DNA TGTGCCAGCAGCGCCGGACAGGGTGGTTCTGACTATGGCTACACCTTC.

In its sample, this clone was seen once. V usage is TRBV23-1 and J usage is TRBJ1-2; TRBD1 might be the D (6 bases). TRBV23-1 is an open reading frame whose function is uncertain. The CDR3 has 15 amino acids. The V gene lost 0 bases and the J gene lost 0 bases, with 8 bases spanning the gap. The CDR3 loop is CASSQSDSANYGYTF. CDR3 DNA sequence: TGCGCCAGCAGTCAATCGGACAGCGCTAACTATGGCTACACCTTC.